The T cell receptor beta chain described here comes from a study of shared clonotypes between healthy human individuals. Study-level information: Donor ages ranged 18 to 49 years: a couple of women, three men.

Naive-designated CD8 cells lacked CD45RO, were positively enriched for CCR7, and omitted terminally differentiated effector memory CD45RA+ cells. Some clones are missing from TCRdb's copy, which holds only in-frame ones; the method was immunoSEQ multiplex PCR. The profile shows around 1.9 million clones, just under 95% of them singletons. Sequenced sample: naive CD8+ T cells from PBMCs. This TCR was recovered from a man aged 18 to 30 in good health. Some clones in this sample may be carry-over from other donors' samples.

CDR3 in amino acids: CASSLTTTGGYGYTF. The DNA for the CDR3 is TGTGCCAGCAGCTTAACTACGACAGGGGGATATGGCTACACCTTC. J is TRBJ1-2 and V is TRBV7-2; 9 positions agree with TRBD1. The germline V gene encodes CDR1 SGHTA and CDR2 FQGNSA. This CDR3 region has 15 residues. Trimming removed 2 bases from V and 5 bases from J; junction bases left unmatched: 6.